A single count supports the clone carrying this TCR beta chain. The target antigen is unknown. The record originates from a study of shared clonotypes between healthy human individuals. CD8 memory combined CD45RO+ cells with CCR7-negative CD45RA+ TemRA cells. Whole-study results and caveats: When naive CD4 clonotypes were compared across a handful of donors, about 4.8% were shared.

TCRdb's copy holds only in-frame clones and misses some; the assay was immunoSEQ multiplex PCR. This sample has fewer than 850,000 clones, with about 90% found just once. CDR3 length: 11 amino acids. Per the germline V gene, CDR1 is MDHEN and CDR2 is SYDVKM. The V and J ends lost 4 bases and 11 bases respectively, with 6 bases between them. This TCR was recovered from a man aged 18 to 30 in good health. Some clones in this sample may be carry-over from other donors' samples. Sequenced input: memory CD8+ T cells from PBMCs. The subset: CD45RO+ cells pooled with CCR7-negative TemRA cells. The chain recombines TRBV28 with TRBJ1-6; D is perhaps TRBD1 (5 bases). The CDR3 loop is CASSWGTPLHF. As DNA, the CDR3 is TGTGCCAGCAGTTGGGGGACACCCCTCCACTTT.